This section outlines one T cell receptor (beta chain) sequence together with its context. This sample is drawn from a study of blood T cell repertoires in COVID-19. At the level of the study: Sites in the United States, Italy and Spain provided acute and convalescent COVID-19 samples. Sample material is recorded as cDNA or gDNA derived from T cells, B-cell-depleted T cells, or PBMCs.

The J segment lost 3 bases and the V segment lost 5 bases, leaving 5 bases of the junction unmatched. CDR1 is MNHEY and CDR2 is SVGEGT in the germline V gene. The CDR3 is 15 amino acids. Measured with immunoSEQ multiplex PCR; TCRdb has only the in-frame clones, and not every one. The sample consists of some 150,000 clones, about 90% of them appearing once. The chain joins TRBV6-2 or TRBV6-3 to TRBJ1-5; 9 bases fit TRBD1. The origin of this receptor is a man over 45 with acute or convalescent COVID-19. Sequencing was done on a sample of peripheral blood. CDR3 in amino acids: CASSGTGFPNQPQHF. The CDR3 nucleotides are TGTGCCAGCAGTGGGACAGGGTTTCCCAATCAGCCCCAGCATTTT.